This T cell receptor beta chain was found in a study of blood T cell repertoires in COVID-19. The V gene lost 4 bases and the J gene lost 2 bases, with 11 bases spanning the gap. CDR3 length: 14 amino acids. The germline V gene has CDR1 KGHDR and CDR2 SFDVKD. Measured with immunoSEQ multiplex PCR; TCRdb has only the in-frame clones, and not every one. Of about 340,000 clones listed, 83% were seen once; the top ten hold 2.5% to 3%. The J gene is TRBJ2-7, the V gene TRBV24-1; D uncertain. This TCR derives from a man in his thirties or forties with active or convalescent COVID-19. Sequencing was carried out using peripheral blood. CDR3 residues: CATSEADPPYEQYF. DNA of the CDR3: TGTGCCACCAGTGAGGCCGATCCGCCCTACGAGCAGTACTTC.